This entry features one T cell receptor (beta chain) sequence. The data derive from a study of blood T cell repertoires in COVID-19. Study-level information: The United States, Italy and Spain were the sources of the acute and convalescent COVID-19 samples. T cells, B-cell-depleted T cells, or PBMCs supplied cDNA or gDNA.

Looked up from germline, CDR1 is SQVTM and CDR2 is ANQGSEA. The CDR3 totals 12 residues. V was clipped by 2 bases and J by 1 base, with 5 bases between them. In the source study's methods: Reference gene primer amplification gave nucleated cell count estimates. Assay: immunoSEQ multiplex PCR; the TCRdb copy retains only in-frame clones and omits some. The V and J calls and clone size come from that table; D and trimming were worked out from the DNA. The data contain over 130,000 clones, roughly 88% of them singletons. The receptor comes from a human donor in a cohort sampled during active COVID-19. Sequenced input: peripheral blood. The V and J genes are TRBV29-1 and TRBJ1-1; D uncertain. The chain's CDR3 is CSVELRNTEAFF. CDR3 sequence (DNA): TGCAGCGTTGAATTGCGGAACACTGAAGCTTTCTTT.